The text below deals with one T cell receptor beta chain. The data originate from a study of blood T cell repertoires in COVID-19. Overall study: The United States, Italy and Spain supplied acute and convalescent COVID-19 samples. The cDNA or gDNA used as material had been derived from T cells, B-cell-depleted T cells, or PBMCs.

Looked up from germline, CDR1 is MDHEN and CDR2 is SYDVKM. There are 15 residues in the CDR3. The V and J ends lost 4 bases and 4 bases respectively, with 16 bases between them. Authors' methods: Amplification from reference gene primers served as the basis for estimated nucleated cell counts. Clones were sequenced by immunoSEQ multiplex PCR, and TCRdb holds only the in-frame ones, with some missing. D and trimming come from the DNA, and the V and J calls and clone size come from that table. This table has roughly 410,000 clones, 89% appearing once. The TCR originated in a man in his forties with acute or convalescent COVID-19. The J gene is TRBJ1-2, the V gene TRBV28; D uncertain. Sequencing input: peripheral blood. CDR3 nucleotide sequence: TGTGCCAGCAGTTCGGGTTCTTGGGAGCTCTATGGCTACACCTTC. Its translation: CASSSGSWELYGYTF.